This TCR beta chain was captured in a study of regulatory T cells in long-lasting Graves disease. The germline CDR1 and CDR2 sequences are SGHAT and FQNNGV. The CDR3 sequence is 18 residues long. Unmatched junction bases numbered 14, after V lost 4 bases and J lost 3 bases. Time point given: newly diagnosed GD, antithyroid drugs for less than 3 months. RNA extracted from PBMCs served as the sequencing template. Many counts were recorded for this clonotype. Its matching antigen is unknown. With iRepertoire HTBI primers and Arm-PCR of CDR3 regions, TCR beta libraries were built. Original processing notes: The samples yielded some 62 TRBV and more than eleven TRBJ segments. TCRdb ran MiXCR on the multiplex PCR reads and lists one entry per CDR3 protein. Clone size and V and J calls follow TCRdb, not the original study. The profile shows fewer than 350,000 distinct CDR3 sequences, 15% to 20% of them singletons.

Whole-study results and caveats: Gene preferences differed: TRBV28, TRBJ1-2, TRBJ2-5 in persistent cases. Newly diagnosed patients shared approximately 1,000 public clonotypes; persistent patients shared around 2,800. Only a small sample size was used, which may have cut accuracy.

Sequenced material: peripheral blood mononuclear cells (PBMCs), taken at new diagnosis, from a patient treated with antithyroid drugs. The sequence was obtained from a female donor with Graves disease. The V gene is TRBV11-2, the J gene TRBJ2-1, with TRBD2 identical over 8 bases. CDR3 sequence (DNA): TGTGCCAGCAGCTCCGCCCAGAGGGAGCGGGGGTTCTACAATGAGCAGTTCTTC. Translated, it gives CASSSAQRERGFYNEQFF.